These 9 T cell receptor beta chains share one sample of origin, sequenced in a study of cytomegalovirus exposure and HLA in healthy donors. The PCR ran on 60 Vbeta and 13 Jbeta primers. Method: immunoSEQ multiplex PCR; TCRdb's copy keeps in-frame clones and lacks some. Among approximately 76,000 clones listed, roughly 85% were seen once. Material: PBMCs. These receptors came from a man aged 25-40 years in good health and CMV-seronegative.

This chain connects TRBV18 to TRBJ2-5; the D gene is possibly TRBD1 (5 bases). The CDR3 is made up of 15 amino acids. The germline CDR1 and CDR2 sequences are KGHSH and LQKENI. V lost 6 bases to trimming and J lost 11 bases, with 25 bases between them. The CDR3, as DNA: TGTGCCAGCTCCCCCAGGCAGGGATATTCAGAAGAGCAGTACTTC. Amino acids: CASSPRQGYSEEQYF.

V usage is TRBV6-5 and J usage is TRBJ2-2, with D unresolved. In germline, CDR1 is MNHEY, CDR2 SVGAGI. The CDR3 has 15 amino acids. V lost 0 bases and J 2 bases, leaving 7 bases between the germline ends. CDR3 nucleotide sequence: TGTGCCAGCAGTTACTCGAACAGAAACACCGGGGAGCTGTTTTTT. This translates into CASSYSNRNTGELFF.

The chain carries TRBV27 and TRBJ1-5; 7 bases line up with TRBD1. The CDR3 has 12 residues. V was clipped by 8 bases and J by 9 bases; unmatched bases: 7. Germline loops: CDR1 MNHEY, CDR2 SMNVEV (reference sequence). CDR3 sequence: CASGQGEPPQHF. Written as DNA, the CDR3 is TGTGCCAGCGGGCAGGGGGAGCCGCCCCAGCATTTT.

V gene TRBV7-2 combines with J gene TRBJ2-2, with 8 bases identical to TRBD1. With 5 bases clipped from V and 4 bases from J, the junction kept 6 bases outside the gene matches. There are 15 residues in the CDR3. Per germline, CDR1 SGHTA and CDR2 FQGNSA. CDR3 DNA sequence: TGTGCCAGCAGCATGACAGGGGCCGGCACCGGGGAGCTGTTTTTT. Encoded protein: CASSMTGAGTGELFF.

This sequence joins TRBV5-4 and TRBJ2-5, with a weak D call TRBD2 (6 bases). The germline V gene has CDR1 SGHNT and CDR2 YYREEE (reference sequence). The CDR3 is 15 residues long. Trimming took 4 bases from V and 5 from J, leaving 18 bases between them. CDR3 sequence: CASSVGLGGGETQYF. In nucleotides, the CDR3 is TGTGCCAGCAGCGTGGGTTTGGGAGGAGGTGAGACCCAGTACTTC. The variable domain in full, completed from reference TRBV5-4 and TRBJ2-5, reads ETGVTQSPTHLIKTRGQQVTLRCSSQSGHNTVSWYQQALGQGPQFIFQYYREEENGRGNFPPRFSGLQFPNYSSELNVNALELDDSALYLCASSVGLGGGETQYFGPGTRLLVL.

The chain couples TRBV27 to TRBJ1-1; D is unresolved. The CDR3 is made up of 14 amino acids. V was clipped by 8 bases and J by 0 bases, with 13 bases between them. The germline V gene encodes CDR1 MNHEY and CDR2 SMNVEV (reference sequence). The CDR3 region has the DNA TGTGCCAGCGCCGAGAGAGGTATGAACACTGAAGCTTTCTTT. Encoded protein: CASAERGMNTEAFF.

The chain links TRBV7-9 to TRBJ2-3; TRBD1 matches at 9 bases. The CDR3 sequence is 16 residues long. Germline V gene sequence: CDR1 SEHNR, CDR2 FQNEAQ (reference sequence). V lost 0 bases and J lost 6; bases outside the gene matches: 7. DNA of the CDR3: TGTGCCAGCAGCTTAGCTACAGGGGGCGGTTCGGATACGCAGTATTTT. Protein product: CASSLATGGGSDTQYF.

This clone was picked up a small number of times. V and J are TRBV5-6 and TRBJ1-5, with D uncertain. V was trimmed by 4 bases and J by 5 bases, leaving 7 bases between them. This CDR3 comprises 12 residues. The germline V gene has CDR1 SGHDT and CDR2 YYEEEE. In nucleotides, the CDR3 is TGTGCCAGCAGCGGGCACGATCAGCCCCAGCATTTT. Amino acids: CASSGHDQPQHF.

This chain joins TRBV2 and TRBJ2-1, with 11 bases matching TRBD2. CDR1 and CDR2 from the germline V gene are SNHLY and FYNNEI. With V trimmed by 8 bases and J by 9 bases, 6 bases remained unmatched. The CDR3 totals 13 residues. This chain's CDR3 is CASETSGMSEQFF. The CDR3 bases are TGTGCCAGCGAGACTAGCGGGATGAGTGAGCAGTTCTTC.